Below, 6 T cell receptor beta chains from the same sample are listed, as sequenced in a study of T cell responses to AZD1222 COVID-19 vaccine. Clones were sequenced by immunoSEQ multiplex PCR, and TCRdb holds only the in-frame ones, with some missing. Counted here are 100,000 to 150,000 clones, about nine tenths occurring once; the ten biggest clones make up 3.5% to 4.5%. The input for sequencing was peripheral blood, taken on day 0 of AZD1222 vaccination. These receptors originate from an adult in good health.

J is TRBJ2-1 and V is TRBV2, with TRBD2 as a possible D gene (5 bases). CDR1 and CDR2 from the germline V gene are SNHLY and FYNNEI. The CDR3 is 15 residues long. The ends were cut back, 8 bases at V and 0 bases at J, with 14 bases in the middle. In nucleotides, the CDR3 is TGTGCCAGCTCTGCGGGCGGACGCTCCTACAATGAGCAGTTCTTC. Protein: CASSAGGRSYNEQFF.

This sequence joins TRBV4-1 and TRBJ1-2; possible D gene TRBD1, 6 bases. The germline CDR1 and CDR2 sequences are MGHRA and YSYEKL. The CDR3 length is 14 residues. Trimming left V 0 bases short and J 4 bases short, with 9 bases between. CDR3 region: CASSQDAGVYGYTF. For the CDR3, the DNA is TGCGCCAGCAGCCAAGATGCAGGGGTCTATGGCTACACCTTC.

The chain is built from TRBV12-3 or TRBV12-4 and TRBJ2-1; 7 bases are a match to TRBD2. The V segment lost 5 bases and the J segment 4 bases; nucleotides outside the gene matches: 2. CDR3 length equals 13 residues. The CDR3 reads CASSGGLYNEQFF. The CDR3 region has the DNA TGTGCCAGCAGTGGGGGACTATACAATGAGCAGTTCTTC.

This clone turned up a few times. The J gene is TRBJ2-7, the V gene TRBV7-9, with D possibly matching TRBD1 (5 bases). The CDR3 covers 16 residues. CDR1 is SEHNR, CDR2 FQNEAQ, per germline (reference sequence). V was pared by 1 base and J by 4 bases, with 17 bases between. The CDR3 here is CASSLVNLTVTYEQYF. Here the CDR3 DNA reads TGTGCCAGCAGCTTAGTAAACCTGACAGTAACATACGAGCAGTACTTC.

J is TRBJ1-1 and V is TRBV6-5, with D maybe TRBD1 (5 bases). The CDR3 is 14 residues long. The V and J ends lost 6 bases and 0 bases respectively, with 11 bases between them. Germline values: CDR1 MNHEY, CDR2 SVGAGI. The CDR3 loop reads CASSPDTLNTEAFF. The CDR3 bases are TGTGCCAGCAGCCCGGACACTTTGAACACTGAAGCTTTCTTT.

This clone was counted a single time. The genes are TRBV5-1 and TRBJ2-2; 12 bases map to TRBD2. The germline V gene has CDR1 SGHRS and CDR2 YFSETQ. The CDR3 has 17 residues. Trimming removed 1 base from V and 5 bases from J; junction bases left unmatched: 6. Here the CDR3 reads CASSLLAGGPETGELFF. The DNA of the CDR3 is TGCGCCAGCAGCTTGCTAGCGGGGGGGCCAGAGACCGGGGAGCTGTTTTTT.